The clone carrying this T cell receptor (beta chain) was observed a handful of times. The antigen remains undetermined. The data were obtained in a study of T cells in Graves' hyperthyroidism and ophthalmopathy. Study outcomes and limitations: Ophthalmopathy prediction by the model preceded onset by a median roughly 6 months.

RNA transcripts gave rise to amplified TCR beta CDR3 regions. First-round RT-PCR targeting the TCR CDR3 was performed with the HTBI primer set. One entry per CDR3 protein, called by TCRdb with MiXCR from the multiplex PCR reads. Among 400,000 or so distinct CDR3 sequences, over 13% were seen once, and the ten largest hold approximately 29%. Patients were excluded for uncontrolled infection, other autoimmune disease, pregnancy or lactation. PBMCs were obtained from approximately 10 ml fresh peripheral blood. The germline CDR1 and CDR2 sequences are MNHEY and SMNVEV (reference sequence). The CDR3 is 18 amino acids. With 9 bases clipped from V and 6 bases from J, the junction kept 18 bases outside the gene matches.

The receptor's source is a man between 45 and 60 years old with Graves' ophthalmopathy. The rearrangement joins TRBV27 to TRBJ2-6, with 9 bases fitting TRBD1. Sequences were obtained from blood. CDR3: CASSTSRTGADKANVLTF. The CDR3 nucleotides read TGTGCCAGTTCAACCTCAAGGACAGGGGCGGATAAGGCCAACGTCCTGACTTTC.